Following are 30 T cell receptor beta chains from one sample sequenced in a study of T cell responses to AZD1222 COVID-19 vaccine. Profiling relied on immunoSEQ multiplex PCR, and the TCRdb table lists in-frame clones only, not all of them. The data show about 110,000 clones, around nine tenths seen once. The sequences come from peripheral blood, collected on day 0 of AZD1222 vaccination. Receptor source: an adult in good health.

The sample holds one count of this clone. CDR3 nucleotide sequence: TGTGCCAGCAGCCAAACCGGGACAGGGGAGAACCTATATGGCTACACCTTC. The encoded protein is CASSQTGTGENLYGYTF. The rearrangement uses TRBV14 and TRBJ1-2; 10 nucleotides match TRBD1. Germline lookup yields CDR1 SGHDN and CDR2 FVKESK. The CDR3 has 17 residues. The ends lost 2 bases at V and 5 bases at J; junction bases unmatched: 11.

J is TRBJ2-5 and V is TRBV11-3; D possibly corresponds to TRBD1 (6 bases). The CDR3 consists of 13 residues. V was pared by 3 bases and J by 7 bases, with 12 bases between. CDR1 SGHNT and CDR2 YENEEA come from the germline V gene. CDR3 protein: CASSFTGFGTQYF. CDR3 DNA: TGTGCCAGCAGCTTTACAGGGTTTGGGACCCAGTACTTC.

This sequence joins TRBV7-9 and TRBJ2-7; D is perhaps TRBD2 (6 bases). Germline V lookup: CDR1 SEHNR, CDR2 FQNEAQ (reference sequence). Trimming took off 5 bases at V and 5 bases at J, with 10 bases between the two ends. This CDR3 comprises 12 residues. DNA of the CDR3: TGTGCCAGCAGCCGGACTATCAACGAGCAGTACTTC. Protein: CASSRTINEQYF.

The chain recombines TRBV10-3 with TRBJ2-2; 13 nucleotides align to TRBD2. Germline CDR1 is ENHRY and CDR2 is SYGVKD. The CDR3 runs to 14 residues. V dropped 9 bases and J dropped 5; count of bases not matched to a gene: 3. The CDR3 reads CAMTSGGLTGELFF. As DNA, the CDR3 is TGTGCCATGACTAGCGGGGGGTTGACCGGGGAGCTGTTTTTT.

V gene TRBV6-5 combines with J gene TRBJ1-1; TRBD1 is a possible D gene (6 bases). With 3 bases removed from V and 6 bases from J, the gap between germline ends came to 11 bases. This CDR3 comprises 13 residues. Germline lookup yields CDR1 MNHEY and CDR2 SVGAGI. The CDR3 reads CASSYPGDSEAFF. CDR3 bases: TGTGCCAGCAGTTATCCAGGGGATTCTGAAGCTTTCTTT.

J is TRBJ1-6 and V is TRBV7-6; a weak D match, TRBD1 (5 bases). The V gene lost 3 bases and the J gene lost 0 bases, with 12 bases spanning the gap. Germline CDR1 SGHVS, CDR2 FNYEAQ. CDR3 length equals 17 residues. The CDR3 DNA reads as TGTGCCAGCAGCTTCGGTGGGGGTACCTCCTATAATTCACCCCTCCACTTT. Translation gives CASSFGGGTSYNSPLHF.

V usage is TRBV9 and J usage is TRBJ2-7; D may correspond to TRBD1 or TRBD2 (6 bases each). V shed 4 bases and J shed 2 bases, with 16 bases lying between them. This CDR3 is built from 15 residues. CDR1 is SGDLS and CDR2 is YYNGEE in the germline V gene. The CDR3 is CASSPRGQGPYEQYF. The DNA of the CDR3 is TGTGCCAGCAGCCCCCGGGGGCAGGGGCCCTACGAGCAGTACTTC.

The chain carries TRBV7-2 and TRBJ1-3; D possibly corresponds to TRBD1 (6 bases). Per germline, CDR1 SGHTA and CDR2 FQGNSA. This CDR3 is built from 14 residues. V dropped 7 bases and J dropped 0 bases, with 10 bases sitting between them. CDR3 nucleotide sequence: TGTGCCAGCACCCGGGACACCTCTGGAAACACCATATATTTT. This codes for CASTRDTSGNTIYF.

The rearrangement links TRBV6-5 to TRBJ2-2; D call uncertain. Trimming took 7 bases from V and 4 from J, leaving 7 bases between them. Germline loops: CDR1 MNHEY, CDR2 SVGAGI. CDR3 length: 12 amino acids. In DNA, the CDR3 is TGTGCCAGCACTATGAGCACCGGGGAGCTGTTTTTT. Amino acids: CASTMSTGELFF.

The chain recombines TRBV6-2 or TRBV6-3 with TRBJ2-5; 14 bases are shared with TRBD2. Germline V gene sequence: CDR1 MNHEY, CDR2 SVGEGT. V was pared by 5 bases and J by 5 bases, with 4 bases of the junction left unmatched. The CDR3 has 15 residues. CDR3 nucleotides: TGTGCCAGCAGTACGACTAGCGGGGGGGCTGAGACCCAGTACTTC. This sequence encodes CASSTTSGGAETQYF.

The chain combines TRBV29-1 with TRBJ1-5; 10 bases are a match to TRBD1. The CDR3 totals 14 residues. The germline gives CDR1 SQVTM, CDR2 ANQGSEA. V shed 6 bases and J 2 bases; nucleotides not matched to a gene: 4. The CDR3 loop reads CSVTTGGRNQPQHF. The CDR3 nucleotides are TGCAGCGTGACGACAGGGGGCCGCAATCAGCCCCAGCATTTT.

The chain employs TRBV19 and TRBJ2-5; TRBD2 aligns across 7 bases. Per germline, CDR1 LNHDA and CDR2 SQIVND (reference sequence). The CDR3 contains 17 residues. Losses at the gene ends were 5 bases for V and 0 bases for J; bases not matched to a gene: 12. The CDR3 is CASSPGGGQGYQETQYF. CDR3 DNA sequence: TGTGCCAGTAGTCCGGGGGGAGGACAAGGGTACCAAGAGACCCAGTACTTC.

The chain is built from TRBV19 and TRBJ2-3; D unresolved. Germline V gene data show CDR1 as LNHDA and CDR2 as SQIVND (reference sequence). With 3 bases removed from V and 6 bases from J, the gap between germline ends came to 13 bases. The CDR3 totals 14 residues. The CDR3 is CASSMSKVGDTQYF. CDR3 coding DNA: TGTGCCAGTAGTATGTCAAAAGTCGGCGATACGCAGTATTTT.

The rearrangement links TRBV3-1 (or the pseudogene TRBV3-2) to TRBJ1-5, with TRBD1 identical over 12 bases. The CDR3 totals 14 residues. The V segment lost 6 bases and the J segment 5 bases; nucleotides outside the gene matches: 2. Germline V gene data show CDR1 as LGHDT and CDR2 as YNNKEL (reference sequence). In DNA, the CDR3 is TGTGCCAGCAGGGGGACAGGGGGCGATCAGCCCCAGCATTTT. It yields the protein CASRGTGGDQPQHF.

This clone appeared once. The chain recombines TRBV19 with TRBJ1-1, with D perhaps matching TRBD1 (5 bases). CDR1 is LNHDA and CDR2 is SQIVND in the germline V gene (reference sequence). With 9 bases removed from V and 7 bases from J, the gap between germline ends came to 15 bases. The length of the CDR3 is 12 residues. The CDR3 DNA reads as TGTGCCAGCCGGGGGATGGGGGATGAAGCTTTCTTT. Translated, it gives CASRGMGDEAFF. Filled out from reference TRBV19 and TRBJ1-1, the complete variable domain reads DGGITQSPKYLFRKEGQNVTLSCEQNLNHDAMYWYRQDPGQGLRLIYYSQIVNDFQKGDIAEGYSVSREKKESFPLTVTSAQKNPTAFYLCASRGMGDEAFFGQGTRLTVV.

V and J are TRBV6-6 and TRBJ2-7; 7 bases map to TRBD1. J was trimmed by 2 bases and V by 2 bases; bases with no gene match: 9. The CDR3 totals 16 residues. Germline CDR1 reads MNHNY; CDR2 reads SVGAGI (reference sequence). The CDR3 spells CASSYGQATGTYEQYF. CDR3 in DNA: TGTGCCAGCAGTTACGGACAGGCCACAGGGACCTACGAGCAGTACTTC.

The chain links TRBV2 to TRBJ1-6; D unclear. CDR3 length: 14 amino acids. The germline V gene encodes CDR1 SNHLY and CDR2 FYNNEI. V was cut by 6 bases and J by 7 bases, with 13 bases left in between. CDR3 bases: TGTGCCAGCAGAGCTCTACTAGGAAATTCACCCCTCCACTTT. Amino acid sequence: CASRALLGNSPLHF.

The chain carries TRBV5-1 and TRBJ2-7; D remains ambiguous. This CDR3 region has 13 residues. The ends were cut back, 0 bases at V and 6 bases at J, with 10 bases in the middle. Germline V gives CDR1 SGHRS, CDR2 YFSETQ. The CDR3 loop reads CASSLGQYGEQYF. Written as DNA, the CDR3 is TGCGCCAGCAGCTTGGGTCAGTATGGCGAGCAGTACTTC.

The chain carries TRBV2 and TRBJ1-2; D is possibly TRBD1 (5 bases). CDR3 length: 14 amino acids. Germline V CDR1 and CDR2: SNHLY, FYNNEI. Trimming cost V 0 bases and J 5 bases, with 10 bases left between them. The CDR3 is CASSEASGTYGYTF. The CDR3 nucleotides read TGTGCCAGCAGTGAAGCGTCAGGGACTTATGGCTACACCTTC.

The chain carries TRBV5-1 and TRBJ2-7; a weak D match, TRBD1 (5 bases). The ends were cut back, 7 bases at V and 0 bases at J, with 14 bases in the middle. CDR3 length equals 14 residues. From germline, CDR1 is SGHRS and CDR2 YFSETQ. CDR3 bases: TGCGCCAGCGGCGCCCAGCAGGGCTCCTACGAGCAGTACTTC. Residues: CASGAQQGSYEQYF.

The chain recombines TRBV27 with TRBJ2-3; TRBD2 matches 7 bases. Trimming removed 8 bases from V and 4 bases from J; junction bases left unmatched: 6. The length of the CDR3 is 13 residues. The germline CDR1 and CDR2 sequences are MNHEY and SMNVEV (reference sequence). The CDR3 spells CASSKRGPDTQYF. The CDR3 region has the DNA TGTGCCAGCTCCAAGCGGGGCCCAGATACGCAGTATTTT.

The rearrangement joins TRBV19 to TRBJ1-2; 8 bases fit TRBD1. This CDR3 is 15 amino acids long. V was clipped by 7 bases and J by 0 bases; unmatched bases: 7. The V gene's germline CDR1 is LNHDA and CDR2 SQIVND (reference sequence). CDR3 coding DNA: TGTGCCAGTAAAGCCCAGGGGGCTACTAACTATGGCTACACCTTC. This translates into CASKAQGATNYGYTF.

A note on this clone: The sample has other DNA sequences that encode this CDR3 too. V usage is TRBV12-3 or TRBV12-4 and J usage is TRBJ1-1; TRBD1 might be the D (6 bases). The CDR3 runs 13 residues. V was trimmed by 6 bases and J by 4 bases, leaving 12 bases between them. CDR3 sequence reads: CASSPRGGTEAFF. The DNA for the CDR3 is TGTGCCAGCAGCCCCAGGGGCGGCACTGAAGCTTTCTTT.

The V gene is TRBV19, the J gene TRBJ2-3; the match to TRBD2 covers 11 bases. This CDR3 spans 14 amino acids. Germline values: CDR1 LNHDA, CDR2 SQIVND (reference sequence). With 7 bases clipped from V and 7 bases from J, the junction kept 7 bases outside the gene matches. The CDR3 reads CASNLAGGLNTQYF. For the CDR3, the DNA is TGTGCCAGTAATTTAGCGGGGGGGCTTAATACGCAGTATTTT. Complete variable domain (other parts from reference TRBV19 and TRBJ2-3): DGGITQSPKYLFRKEGQNVTLSCEQNLNHDAMYWYRQDPGQGLRLIYYSQIVNDFQKGDIAEGYSVSREKKESFPLTVTSAQKNPTAFYLCASNLAGGLNTQYFGPGTRLTVL.

The rearrangement joins TRBV7-2 to TRBJ2-7, with D possibly being TRBD2 (6 bases). The CDR3 covers 14 residues. V dropped 6 bases and J dropped 2 bases, with 14 bases sitting between them. Germline CDR1 is SGHTA and CDR2 is FQGNSA. CDR3 sequence: CASSRDWTTYEQYF. CDR3 DNA: TGTGCCAGCAGTCGGGACTGGACCACCTACGAGCAGTACTTC.

The CDR3 protein is CASSDGVSGANVLTF. DNA of the CDR3: TGTGCCAGCAGTGATGGCGTCTCTGGGGCCAACGTCCTGACTTTC. The chain employs TRBV2 and TRBJ2-6, with D hard to call. Germline values: CDR1 SNHLY, CDR2 FYNNEI. Trimming pared 3 bases from V and 0 bases from J, leaving 6 bases between. The CDR3 runs 15 residues.

The chain links TRBV6-2 or TRBV6-3 to TRBJ2-1; D is uncertain. Germline V lookup: CDR1 MNHEY, CDR2 SVGEGT. Trimming took off 2 bases at V and 4 bases at J, with 12 bases between the two ends. The CDR3 runs to 15 residues. CDR3 amino acids: CASSYTGSWYNEQFF. The CDR3 region has the DNA TGTGCCAGCAGTTACACTGGGTCTTGGTACAATGAGCAGTTCTTC.

The chain joins TRBV29-1 to TRBJ1-3, with D possibly matching TRBD1 (6 bases). The CDR3 totals 13 residues. Trimming took 3 bases from V and 4 from J, leaving 10 bases between them. Germline lookup yields CDR1 SQVTM and CDR2 ANQGSEA. The CDR3 DNA reads TGCAGCGTTGATTCCGGGGGCGGAAACACCATATATTTT. This codes for CSVDSGGGNTIYF.

The chain couples TRBV7-2 to TRBJ2-1; 14 positions match TRBD2. The CDR3 is 18 amino acids. V lost 5 bases, J lost 4 bases, and 10 bases stayed unmatched. Germline lookup yields CDR1 SGHTA and CDR2 FQGNSA. Here the CDR3 reads CASSTPGLAGDHYNEQFF. As DNA, the CDR3 is TGTGCCAGCAGCACCCCGGGACTAGCGGGGGACCATTACAATGAGCAGTTCTTC.

This chain connects TRBV29-1 to TRBJ2-3; D remains ambiguous. V lost 7 bases and J 3 bases, leaving 5 bases between the germline ends. CDR3 length: 10 residues. Per germline, CDR1 SQVTM and CDR2 ANQGSEA. The CDR3 nucleotides are TGCAGCGCCGGAACAGATACGCAGTATTTT. Its protein is CSAGTDTQYF.